These T cell receptor beta chains were read from a single sample in a study of response to subunit inactivated influenza vaccine. Via MiXCR, TCRdb re-called the RT-PCR reads, giving one row per CDR3 protein. The data hold about 540,000 distinct CDR3 sequences, with less than 25% observed a single time. A further study also used this sample, focusing on T cells expressing NK-cell markers.

The sequencing used CD4+ T cells sorted from PBMCs, collected about 11 days after vaccination. The receptors were sampled from a man in his forties or fifties who received an inactivated influenza vaccine. The CDR3 runs from the conserved cysteine through the conserved F or W. A D gene is named only where the DNA matches it firmly. Rows may omit the clone size; those that give it use once, few, many or a size class.

d_call	v_call	clone_size	j_call	cdr3_aa	cdr3_nt
TRBD2	TRBV20-1	.	TRBJ2-3	CSVNREGGDTQYF	TGCAGTGTGAACCGGGAGGGCGGAGATACGCAGTATTTT
.	TRBV7-6	few	TRBJ2-3	CASSLGGATSTDTQYF	TGTGCCAGCAGTCTGGGGGGGGCCACTAGCACAGATACGCAGTATTTT
TRBD2	TRBV20-1	few	TRBJ2-1	CSAFSGRSYNEQFF	TGCAGTGCTTTTAGCGGGAGGTCCTACAATGAGCAGTTCTTC
TRBD1	TRBV5-1	many	TRBJ2-1	CASSRSGTGAYNEQFF	TGCGCCAGCAGCAGATCCGGGACAGGGGCCTACAATGAGCAGTTCTTC
.	TRBV28	few	TRBJ2-1	CASSVTGVLYNEQFF	TGTGCCAGCAGTGTGACGGGAGTCCTGTACAATGAGCAGTTCTTC
.	TRBV20-1	.	TRBJ2-1	CSAPRLGYNEQFF	TGCAGTGCTCCACGACTGGGCTACAATGAGCAGTTCTTC
.	TRBV15	.	TRBJ2-5	CATSRAGFGETQYF	TGTGCCACCAGCAGAGCAGGGTTCGGGGAGACCCAGTACTTC
TRBD2	TRBV7-2	few	TRBJ2-1	CASSTPQAGGSYNEQFF	TGTGCCAGCAGCACCCCACAAGCGGGGGGATCCTACAATGAGCAGTTCTTC
TRBD2	TRBV20-1	few	TRBJ2-1	CSASNLAGESYNEQFF	TGCAGTGCTAGTAATCTGGCGGGGGAATCCTACAATGAGCAGTTCTTC
.	TRBV30	.	TRBJ2-1	CAWSVGGAFYNEQFF	TGTGCCTGGAGTGTGGGGGGGGCCTTCTACAATGAGCAGTTCTTC
TRBD1	TRBV9	.	TRBJ1-6	CASSGLGQGNSPLHF	TGTGCCAGCAGCGGACTAGGACAGGGAAATTCACCCCTCCACTTT
TRBD2	TRBV6-4	.	TRBJ2-3	CASSDSPGLATDTQYF	TGTGCCAGCAGTGATTCCCCGGGACTAGCTACAGATACGCAGTATTTT
.	TRBV14	few	TRBJ2-5	CASSQPDSRRQETQYF	TGTGCCAGCAGCCAGCCGGACAGCCGACGACAAGAGACCCAGTACTTC
TRBD1	TRBV7-2	few	TRBJ1-5	CASSSTTGDQPQHF	TGTGCCAGCAGCTCGACCACAGGGGATCAGCCCCAGCATTTT
.	TRBV20-1	few	TRBJ2-1	CSAGKGVETEQFF	TGCAGTGCTGGAAAGGGCGTGGAAACGGAGCAGTTCTTC
.	TRBV5-1	.	TRBJ2-1	CASNQWDLYNEQFF	TGCGCCAGCAATCAATGGGACCTCTACAATGAGCAGTTCTTC
.	TRBV5-1	few	TRBJ2-5	CASRYEETQYF	TGCGCCAGCAGATACGAAGAGACCCAGTACTTC
TRBD2	TRBV2	few	TRBJ2-1	CASSELAGLSNEQFF	TGTGCCAGCAGTGAACTAGCGGGGCTAAGCAATGAGCAGTTCTTC
TRBD1	TRBV5-1	few	TRBJ2-5	CASSPGPQGSIETQYF	TGCGCCAGCAGTCCGGGGCCACAGGGGTCTATAGAGACCCAGTACTTC
TRBD2	TRBV20-1	.	TRBJ2-3	CSASRLAGVGGATDTQYF	TGCAGTGCTAGTCGCCTAGCGGGAGTGGGAGGGGCCACAGATACGCAGTATTTT
.	TRBV5-6	.	TRBJ2-3	CASSLSSTQYF	TGTGCCAGCAGCCTTTCTTCTACGCAGTATTTT
TRBD1	TRBV5-1	few	TRBJ1-1	CASRPPGTGPNTEAFF	TGCGCCAGCAGACCCCCCGGGACAGGTCCTAACACTGAAGCTTTCTTT
.	TRBV6-1	.	TRBJ2-7	CASSVGIYEQYF	TGTGCCAGCAGTGTGGGGATCTACGAGCAGTACTTC
.	TRBV11-2	many	TRBJ1-3	CASSLMGGSRVFGNTIYF	TGTGCCAGCAGCTTAATGGGGGGCTCCCGGGTTTTCGGAAACACCATATATTTT
.	TRBV20-1	.	TRBJ1-6	CSARAISSYNSPLHF	TGCAGTGCTAGGGCAATCAGCTCCTATAATTCACCCCTCCACTTT
.	TRBV5-1	.	TRBJ2-3	CASSQGWDSTDTQYF	TGCGCCAGCAGCCAGGGGTGGGATAGTACAGATACGCAGTATTTT
.	TRBV7-2	.	TRBJ1-5	CASSPLGSLIQPQHF	TGTGCCAGCAGCCCATTGGGCTCCCTGATTCAGCCCCAGCATTTT
.	TRBV5-1	many	TRBJ2-7	CASSLAHSYEQYF	TGCGCCAGCAGCTTGGCCCACTCCTACGAGCAGTACTTC
.	TRBV16	.	TRBJ2-3	CASSQSQADTQYF	TGTGCCAGCAGCCAATCCCAGGCAGATACGCAGTATTTT
.	TRBV2	.	TRBJ1-2	CASTRDGGYGYTF	TGTGCCAGCACTCGGGACGGGGGCTATGGCTACACCTTC
.	TRBV30	.	TRBJ2-5	CAWSRGSGRSDQETQYF	TGTGCCTGGAGCCGGGGAAGTGGTCGATCCGACCAAGAGACCCAGTACTTC
TRBD1	TRBV3-1	few	TRBJ1-4	CASSPGQGDEKLFF	TGTGCCAGCAGCCCGGGACAGGGTGATGAAAAACTGTTTTTT
.	TRBV15	once	TRBJ1-6	CATSPDRNLNSPLHF	TGTGCCACCAGCCCAGACCGGAACCTAAATTCACCCCTCCACTTT
.	TRBV20-1	few	TRBJ1-1	CSARDPVGTEAFF	TGCAGTGCTAGAGATCCCGTAGGCACTGAAGCTTTCTTT
.	TRBV18	few	TRBJ2-7	CASSQPGLGYEQYF	TGTGCCAGCTCACAACCGGGACTTGGCTACGAGCAGTACTTC
.	TRBV11-3	.	TRBJ1-1	CASSLTATQNTEAFF	TGTGCCAGCAGCTTAACAGCAACTCAGAACACTGAAGCTTTCTTT
TRBD1	TRBV10-2	few	TRBJ2-5	CASSEQGLGVTQYF	TGCGCCAGCAGTGAACAGGGGCTGGGGGTGACCCAGTACTTC
TRBD2	TRBV20-1	.	TRBJ2-1	CSAGLAGGFLEQFF	TGCAGTGCCGGACTAGCGGGGGGGTTCTTGGAGCAGTTCTTC
TRBD2	TRBV2	.	TRBJ2-5	CAGGGGETQYF	TGTGCCGGGGGGGGTGGAGAGACCCAGTACTTC
.	TRBV5-1	.	TRBJ2-1	CASRAADLSYNEQFF	TGCGCCAGCAGAGCCGCGGACCTATCCTACAATGAGCAGTTCTTC
.	TRBV12-3/TRBV12-4	few	TRBJ2-4	CASSLGGAFLAKNIQYF	TGTGCCAGCAGTTTAGGAGGGGCATTCCTAGCCAAAAACATTCAGTACTTC
.	TRBV7-2	.	TRBJ2-7	CASSLGIATPYEQYF	TGTGCCAGCAGCTTAGGTATAGCTACACCCTACGAGCAGTACTTC
.	TRBV18	many	TRBJ2-5	CASSPNGQETQYF	TGTGCCAGCTCACCGAACGGACAAGAGACCCAGTACTTC
.	TRBV10-3	few	TRBJ2-2	CAITGTAGLNTGELFF	TGTGCCATCACCGGGACGGCGGGATTGAACACCGGGGAGCTGTTTTTT
TRBD2	TRBV20-1	few	TRBJ2-2	CSATTSGITGELFF	TGCAGTGCCACCACTAGCGGGATTACCGGGGAGCTGTTTTTT
TRBD2	TRBV4-2	.	TRBJ2-1	CASSQDQKPGLAGFEQFF	TGTGCCAGCAGCCAAGATCAGAAACCGGGACTAGCGGGATTTGAGCAGTTCTTC
TRBD2	TRBV5-1	.	TRBJ2-3	CASSWTGTRGDTQYF	TGCGCCAGCAGCTGGACCGGGACTAGGGGGGATACGCAGTATTTT
.	TRBV10-3	.	TRBJ2-1	CATQRREAYNEQFF	TGTGCCACTCAGCGGCGGGAAGCTTACAATGAGCAGTTCTTC
.	TRBV29-1	.	TRBJ2-7	CSVGPLLRDRHSYEQYF	TGCAGCGTTGGTCCCCTTTTACGAGACAGGCACTCCTACGAGCAGTACTTC
.	TRBV27	few	TRBJ2-1	CASNAAGTSYNEQFF	TGTGCCAGCAACGCGGCCGGGACCTCCTACAATGAGCAGTTCTTC
.	TRBV12-3/TRBV12-4	many	TRBJ1-1	CASSQTGVGTEAFF	TGTGCCAGCAGTCAGACAGGAGTCGGCACTGAAGCTTTCTTT
TRBD2	TRBV15	once	TRBJ2-1	CATSPSGAVYNEQFF	TGTGCCACCAGCCCTAGCGGGGCTGTTTACAATGAGCAGTTCTTC
TRBD1	TRBV5-1	.	TRBJ1-6	CASSLARGRNNSPLHF	TGCGCCAGCAGCTTGGCGAGGGGGCGAAATAATTCACCCCTCCACTTT
.	TRBV28	.	TRBJ2-3	CASNSLGDTQYF	TGTGCCAGCAACAGCCTAGGGGATACGCAGTATTTT
.	TRBV12-3/TRBV12-4	many	TRBJ2-1	CASSLGRGNEQFF	TGTGCCAGCAGTTTAGGTAGAGGTAATGAGCAGTTCTTC